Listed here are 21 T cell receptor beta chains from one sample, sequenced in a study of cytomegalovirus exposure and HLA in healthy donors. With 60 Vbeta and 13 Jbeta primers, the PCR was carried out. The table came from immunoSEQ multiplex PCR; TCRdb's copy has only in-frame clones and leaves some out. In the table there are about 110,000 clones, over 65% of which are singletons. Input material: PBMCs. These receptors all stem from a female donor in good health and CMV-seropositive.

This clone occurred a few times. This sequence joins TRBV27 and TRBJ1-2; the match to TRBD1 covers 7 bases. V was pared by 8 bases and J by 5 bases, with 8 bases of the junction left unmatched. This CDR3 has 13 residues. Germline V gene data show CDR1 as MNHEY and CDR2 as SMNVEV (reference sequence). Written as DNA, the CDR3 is TGTGCCAGCCGGGGACAGCCAATATATGGCTACACCTTC. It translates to CASRGQPIYGYTF.

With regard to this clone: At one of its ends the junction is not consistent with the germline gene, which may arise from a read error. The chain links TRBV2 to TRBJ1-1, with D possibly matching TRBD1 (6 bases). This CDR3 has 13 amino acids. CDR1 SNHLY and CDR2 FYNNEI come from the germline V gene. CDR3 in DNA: TGTGCCGGCAGTAGGACAGAGAACACTGAAGCTTTCTTT. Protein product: CAGSRTENTEAFF.

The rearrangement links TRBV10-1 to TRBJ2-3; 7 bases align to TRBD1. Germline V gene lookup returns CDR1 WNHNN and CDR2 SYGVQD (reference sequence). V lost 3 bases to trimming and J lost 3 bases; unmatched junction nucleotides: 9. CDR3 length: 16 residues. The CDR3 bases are TGCGCCAGCAGTGAAGGGGGCACAGGGGTTACAGATACGCAGTATTTT. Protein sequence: CASSEGGTGVTDTQYF.

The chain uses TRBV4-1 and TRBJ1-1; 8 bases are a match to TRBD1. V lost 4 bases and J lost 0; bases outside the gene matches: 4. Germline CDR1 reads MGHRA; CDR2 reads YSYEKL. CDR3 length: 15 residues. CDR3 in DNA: TGCGCCAGCAGCCGGACAGGGAGTATGAACACTGAAGCTTTCTTT. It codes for CASSRTGSMNTEAFF.

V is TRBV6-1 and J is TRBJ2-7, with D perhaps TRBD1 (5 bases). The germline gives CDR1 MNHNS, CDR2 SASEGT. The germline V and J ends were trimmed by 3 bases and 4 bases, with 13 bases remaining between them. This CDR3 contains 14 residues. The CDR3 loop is CASSEAGKGYEQYF. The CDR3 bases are TGTGCCAGCAGTGAGGCAGGGAAAGGATACGAGCAGTACTTC.

For the CDR3, the DNA is TGTGCCTGGGAGAGTTATCGTCTACAGTTCTTC. Translation gives CAWESYRLQFF. The gene calls are TRBV30 and TRBJ2-1; D ambiguous. Germline V gives CDR1 GTSNPN, CDR2 SVGIG (reference sequence). The length of the CDR3 is 11 residues. V lost 5 bases, J lost 13 bases, and 15 bases lay in between.

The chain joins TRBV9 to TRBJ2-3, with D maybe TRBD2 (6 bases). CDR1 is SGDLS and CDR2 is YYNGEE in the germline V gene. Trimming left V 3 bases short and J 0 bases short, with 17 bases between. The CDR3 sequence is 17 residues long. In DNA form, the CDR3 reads TGTGCCAGCAGCGCAACCCATAGCGGACCAAGCACAGATACGCAGTATTTT. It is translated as CASSATHSGPSTDTQYF.

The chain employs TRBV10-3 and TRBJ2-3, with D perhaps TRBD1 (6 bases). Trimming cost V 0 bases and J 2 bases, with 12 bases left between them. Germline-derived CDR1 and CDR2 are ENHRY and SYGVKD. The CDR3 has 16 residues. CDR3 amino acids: CAISESMTGPTDTQYF. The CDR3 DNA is TGTGCCATCAGTGAGTCGATGACAGGCCCCACAGATACGCAGTATTTT.

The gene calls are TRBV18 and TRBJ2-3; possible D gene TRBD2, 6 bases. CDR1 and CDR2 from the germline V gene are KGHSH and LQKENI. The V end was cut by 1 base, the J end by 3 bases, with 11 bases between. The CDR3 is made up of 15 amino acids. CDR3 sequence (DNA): TGTGCCAGCTCACCACTAGCGGATAAAACAGATACGCAGTATTTT. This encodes CASSPLADKTDTQYF.

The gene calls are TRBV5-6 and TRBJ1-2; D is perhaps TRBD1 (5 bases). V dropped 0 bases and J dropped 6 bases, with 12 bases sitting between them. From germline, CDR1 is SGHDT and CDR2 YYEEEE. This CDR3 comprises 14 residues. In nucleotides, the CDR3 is TGTGCCAGCAGCTTGGCGGCCAGGGATGATGGCTACACCTTC. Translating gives CASSLAARDDGYTF.

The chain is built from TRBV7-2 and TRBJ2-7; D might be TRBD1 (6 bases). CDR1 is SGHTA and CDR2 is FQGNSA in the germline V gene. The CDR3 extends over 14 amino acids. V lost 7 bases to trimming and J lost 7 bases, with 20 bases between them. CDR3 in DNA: TGTGCCAGCAAGCTTGGGCCAGGGGTCGGGGAGCAGTACTTC. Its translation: CASKLGPGVGEQYF.

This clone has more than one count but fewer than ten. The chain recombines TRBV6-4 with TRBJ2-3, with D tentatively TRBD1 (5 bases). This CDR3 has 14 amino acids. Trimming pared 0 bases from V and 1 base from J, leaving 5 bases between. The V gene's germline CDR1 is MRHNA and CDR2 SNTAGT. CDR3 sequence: CASSDSGGTDTQYF. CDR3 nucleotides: TGTGCCAGCAGTGACTCAGGGGGCACAGATACGCAGTATTTT.

CDR3 in DNA: TGTGCCAGTAGTATGACAGGCTTTCCCGGGGAGCTGTTTTTT. It specifies CASSMTGFPGELFF. The chain carries TRBV19 and TRBJ2-2; a weak D match, TRBD1 (6 bases). Germline values: CDR1 LNHDA, CDR2 SQIVND (reference sequence). The CDR3 loop spans 14 amino acids. Trimming removed 3 bases from V and 6 bases from J, with 11 bases in between.

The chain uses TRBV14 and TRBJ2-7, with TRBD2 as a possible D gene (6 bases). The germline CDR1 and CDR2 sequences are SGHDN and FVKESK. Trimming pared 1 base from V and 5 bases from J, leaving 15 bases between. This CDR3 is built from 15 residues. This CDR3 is CASSQARGGVNEQYF. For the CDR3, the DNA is TGTGCCAGCAGCCAAGCAAGAGGAGGGGTCAACGAGCAGTACTTC.

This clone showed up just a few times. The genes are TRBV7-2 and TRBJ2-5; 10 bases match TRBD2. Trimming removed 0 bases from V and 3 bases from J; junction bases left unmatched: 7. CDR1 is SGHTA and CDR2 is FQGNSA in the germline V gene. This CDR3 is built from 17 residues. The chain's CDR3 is CASSLASSGGGKETQYF. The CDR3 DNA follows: TGTGCCAGCAGCTTAGCGTCCAGCGGGGGGGGAAAAGAGACCCAGTACTTC.

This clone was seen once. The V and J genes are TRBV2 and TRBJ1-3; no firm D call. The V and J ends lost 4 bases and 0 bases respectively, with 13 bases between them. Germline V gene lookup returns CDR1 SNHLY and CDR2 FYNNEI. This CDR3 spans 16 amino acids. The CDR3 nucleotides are TGTGCCAGCAGTGGAGGAGGCACGAGCTCTGGAAACACCATATATTTT. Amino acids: CASSGGGTSSGNTIYF.

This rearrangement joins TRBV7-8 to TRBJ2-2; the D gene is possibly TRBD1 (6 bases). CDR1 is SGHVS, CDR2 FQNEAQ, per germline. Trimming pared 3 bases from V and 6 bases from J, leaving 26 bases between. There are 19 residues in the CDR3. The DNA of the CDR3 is TGTGCCAGCAGCTTTAAAGGGGCACCCGGGGTACAGGGATCCGGGGAGCTGTTTTTT. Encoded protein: CASSFKGAPGVQGSGELFF.

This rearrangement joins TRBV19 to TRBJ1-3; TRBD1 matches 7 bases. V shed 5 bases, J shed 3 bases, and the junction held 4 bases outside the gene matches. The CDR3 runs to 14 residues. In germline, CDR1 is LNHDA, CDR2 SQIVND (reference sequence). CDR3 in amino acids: CASSPRQGGNTIYF. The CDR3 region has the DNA TGTGCCAGTAGTCCTCGACAGGGTGGAAACACCATATATTTT.

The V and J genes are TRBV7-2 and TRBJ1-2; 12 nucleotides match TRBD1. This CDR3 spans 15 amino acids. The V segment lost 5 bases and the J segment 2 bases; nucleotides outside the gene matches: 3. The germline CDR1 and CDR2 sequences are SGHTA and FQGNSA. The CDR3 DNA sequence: TGTGCCAGCAGCAACGGGACAGGGGGCAACTATGGCTACACCTTC. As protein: CASSNGTGGNYGYTF.

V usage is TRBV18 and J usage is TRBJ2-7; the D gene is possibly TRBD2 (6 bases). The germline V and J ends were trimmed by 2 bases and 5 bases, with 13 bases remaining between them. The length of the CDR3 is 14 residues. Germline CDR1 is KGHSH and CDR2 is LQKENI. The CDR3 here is CASSPTGTRNEQYF. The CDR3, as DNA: TGTGCCAGCTCACCAACCGGGACTCGGAACGAGCAGTACTTC.

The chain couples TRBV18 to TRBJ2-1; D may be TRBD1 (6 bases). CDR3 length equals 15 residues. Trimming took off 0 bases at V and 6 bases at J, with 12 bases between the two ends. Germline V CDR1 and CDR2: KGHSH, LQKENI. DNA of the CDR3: TGTGCCAGCTCACCACCCAACAGGGAGATCAATGAGCAGTTCTTC. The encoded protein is CASSPPNREINEQFF.